Listed below are T cell receptor beta chains from one sample, sequenced in a study of blood T cell repertoires in COVID-19. Profiling relied on immunoSEQ multiplex PCR, and the TCRdb table lists in-frame clones only, not all of them. The table records 200,000 to 300,000 clones, more than 70% of them present only once. The sequenced sample consisted of peripheral blood. These receptors were obtained from a woman between 50 and 59 years old with acute or convalescent COVID-19. Each CDR3 is given with its conserved first and last residue. The D gene is left open where the match is weak. Only some rows state a clone size, as once, few, many or a class for expanded clones.

cdr3_aa: CASSQDTAVYGYTF; cdr3_nt: TGTGCCAGCAGCCAAGACACAGCTGTCTATGGCTACACCTTC; cdr3_length: 14; d_call: NA; j_call: TRBJ1-2; clone_size: once; v_call: TRBV3-1/TRBV3-2
cdr3_aa: CASSQDRQATYEQYF; cdr3_nt: TGTGCCAGCAGCCAAGACCGGCAGGCCACCTACGAGCAGTACTTC; cdr3_length: 15; d_call: NA; j_call: TRBJ2-7; clone_size: NA; v_call: TRBV4-2
cdr3_aa: CASIYSNQPQHF; cdr3_nt: TGCGCCAGCATATATAGCAATCAGCCCCAGCATTTT; cdr3_length: 12; d_call: NA; j_call: TRBJ1-5; clone_size: NA; v_call: TRBV23-1
cdr3_aa: CASSEGQGGETQYF; cdr3_nt: TGTGCCAGCAGCGAGGGACAGGGCGGAGAGACCCAGTACTTC; cdr3_length: 14; d_call: TRBD1; j_call: TRBJ2-5; clone_size: NA; v_call: TRBV9
cdr3_aa: CASSLRSRSSGSFGANIQYF; cdr3_nt: TGTGCCAGCAGTTTAAGGTCGCGGTCTAGCGGGAGTTTTGGAGCAAACATTCAGTACTTC; cdr3_length: 20; d_call: TRBD2; j_call: TRBJ2-4; clone_size: NA; v_call: TRBV27
cdr3_aa: CASSLGGLDTQYF; cdr3_nt: TGTGCCAGCAGCCTGGGGGGGCTCGATACGCAGTATTTT; cdr3_length: 13; d_call: NA; j_call: TRBJ2-3; clone_size: NA; v_call: TRBV7-9
cdr3_aa: CSVESGTRGDTQYF; cdr3_nt: TGCAGCGTTGAATCGGGGACTAGAGGGGATACGCAGTATTTT; cdr3_length: 14; d_call: TRBD2; j_call: TRBJ2-3; clone_size: NA; v_call: TRBV29-1
cdr3_aa: CASSRQGGSTEAFF; cdr3_nt: TGTGCCAGCAGCCGACAGGGGGGGAGCACTGAAGCTTTCTTT; cdr3_length: 14; d_call: TRBD1; j_call: TRBJ1-1; clone_size: NA; v_call: TRBV3-1/TRBV3-2
cdr3_aa: CASSRITQGAAYNEQFF; cdr3_nt: TGTGCCAGCAGCCGTATCACCCAGGGGGCAGCGTACAATGAGCAGTTCTTC; cdr3_length: 17; d_call: TRBD1; j_call: TRBJ2-1; clone_size: once; v_call: TRBV9
cdr3_aa: CASSLSGANSPLHF; cdr3_nt: TGTGCCAGCAGTTTATCGGGGGCTAATTCACCCCTCCACTTT; cdr3_length: 14; d_call: NA; j_call: TRBJ1-6; clone_size: NA; v_call: TRBV27
cdr3_aa: CASSKRGQGPQHF; cdr3_nt: TGTGCCAGCTCGAAAAGGGGGCAGGGGCCCCAGCATTTT; cdr3_length: 13; d_call: TRBD1; j_call: TRBJ1-5; clone_size: NA; v_call: TRBV19
cdr3_aa: CASSQALTGFQETQYF; cdr3_nt: TGCGCCAGCAGCCAAGCCCTAACAGGGTTCCAAGAGACCCAGTACTTC; cdr3_length: 16; d_call: NA; j_call: TRBJ2-5; clone_size: NA; v_call: TRBV4-3
cdr3_aa: CASSVDPLALQETQYF; cdr3_nt: TGTGCCAGCAGCGTAGATCCACTGGCACTACAAGAGACCCAGTACTTC; cdr3_length: 16; d_call: NA; j_call: TRBJ2-5; clone_size: once; v_call: TRBV9
cdr3_aa: CASSLGGGGYEQYF; cdr3_nt: TGCGCCAGCAGCTTGGGCGGTGGGGGGTACGAGCAGTACTTC; cdr3_length: 14; d_call: NA; j_call: TRBJ2-7; clone_size: NA; v_call: TRBV5-1
cdr3_aa: CASSLGSGGRGQPQHF; cdr3_nt: TGCGCCAGCAGCTTGGGATCGGGGGGCCGAGGTCAGCCCCAGCATTTT; cdr3_length: 16; d_call: NA; j_call: TRBJ1-5; clone_size: NA; v_call: TRBV5-1
cdr3_aa: CASSQSDRGHGNTIYF; cdr3_nt: TGCGCCAGCAGCCAATCGGACAGGGGCCACGGAAACACCATATATTTT; cdr3_length: 16; d_call: TRBD1; j_call: TRBJ1-3; clone_size: NA; v_call: TRBV4-3
cdr3_aa: CASRDQGLDLGYTF; cdr3_nt: TGTGCCAGTAGGGACCAGGGGCTTGACCTTGGCTACACCTTC; cdr3_length: 14; d_call: NA; j_call: TRBJ1-2; clone_size: NA; v_call: TRBV19
cdr3_aa: CASSPTGGFGNTIYF; cdr3_nt: TGTGCCAGCTCACCGACAGGGGGCTTCGGAAACACCATATATTTT; cdr3_length: 15; d_call: TRBD1; j_call: TRBJ1-3; clone_size: NA; v_call: TRBV18
cdr3_aa: CAWSAPLGRAPYEQYF; cdr3_nt: TGTGCCTGGAGCGCCCCCCTCGGGAGGGCCCCCTATGAGCAGTACTTC; cdr3_length: 16; d_call: TRBD2; j_call: TRBJ2-7; clone_size: NA; v_call: TRBV30
cdr3_aa: CASSLSSWANNSPLHF; cdr3_nt: TGTGCCAGCAGTTTATCGAGCTGGGCTAATAATTCACCCCTCCACTTT; cdr3_length: 16; d_call: NA; j_call: TRBJ1-6; clone_size: NA; v_call: TRBV27
cdr3_aa: CASSTARQGNIQYF; cdr3_nt: TGTGCCAGCAGCACCGCCCGACAGGGAAACATTCAGTACTTC; cdr3_length: 14; d_call: TRBD1; j_call: TRBJ2-4; clone_size: NA; v_call: TRBV7-2
cdr3_aa: CASIPQGQGDTEAFF; cdr3_nt: TGTGCCAGCATCCCTCAAGGGCAGGGGGACACTGAAGCTTTCTTT; cdr3_length: 15; d_call: TRBD1; j_call: TRBJ1-1; clone_size: NA; v_call: TRBV6-2/TRBV6-3
cdr3_aa: CSVGGLAGETQYF; cdr3_nt: TGCAGCGTTGGGGGACTAGCGGGAGAGACCCAGTACTTC; cdr3_length: 13; d_call: TRBD2; j_call: TRBJ2-5; clone_size: NA; v_call: TRBV29-1
cdr3_aa: CASSTGSPKLTGELFF; cdr3_nt: TGTGCCAGCAGCACAGGGTCCCCGAAGTTGACCGGGGAGCTGTTTTTT; cdr3_length: 16; d_call: NA; j_call: TRBJ2-2; clone_size: NA; v_call: TRBV5-4
cdr3_aa: CATSHQGGRAYEQYF; cdr3_nt: TGTGCCACCAGCCACCAGGGCGGGAGAGCCTACGAGCAGTACTTC; cdr3_length: 15; d_call: TRBD2; j_call: TRBJ2-7; clone_size: NA; v_call: TRBV15
cdr3_aa: CASSIARDRELNTF; cdr3_nt: TGTGCCAGTAGTATCGCCCGGGACAGGGAGCTCAACACCTTC; cdr3_length: 14; d_call: TRBD1; j_call: TRBJ1-2; clone_size: NA; v_call: TRBV19
cdr3_aa: CASSLEQDLPYEQYF; cdr3_nt: TGCGCCAGCAGCTTGGAACAGGACCTGCCCTACGAGCAGTACTTC; cdr3_length: 15; d_call: NA; j_call: TRBJ2-7; clone_size: NA; v_call: TRBV5-1
cdr3_aa: CASSFPGTGGFYGYTF; cdr3_nt: TGTGCCAGCAGCTTTCCCGGGACAGGGGGCTTCTATGGCTACACCTTC; cdr3_length: 16; d_call: TRBD1; j_call: TRBJ1-2; clone_size: few; v_call: TRBV9
cdr3_aa: CASSPGLAGGAYEQYF; cdr3_nt: TGTGCCAGCAGCCCGGGACTAGCGGGAGGAGCCTACGAGCAGTACTTC; cdr3_length: 16; d_call: TRBD2; j_call: TRBJ2-7; clone_size: NA; v_call: TRBV14
cdr3_aa: CASSPVGGPANEKLFF; cdr3_nt: TGCGCCAGCAGCCCCGTAGGGGGACCGGCTAATGAAAAACTGTTTTTT; cdr3_length: 16; d_call: NA; j_call: TRBJ1-4; clone_size: NA; v_call: TRBV5-1
cdr3_aa: CASSLTYGGGITEAFF; cdr3_nt: TGTGCCAGCAGCTTAACGTATGGGGGCGGTATCACTGAAGCTTTCTTT; cdr3_length: 16; d_call: NA; j_call: TRBJ1-1; clone_size: once; v_call: TRBV7-3
cdr3_aa: CAWSGKQGRSNTGELFF; cdr3_nt: TGTGCCTGGAGTGGAAAACAGGGGCGGTCGAACACCGGGGAGCTGTTTTTT; cdr3_length: 17; d_call: TRBD1; j_call: TRBJ2-2; clone_size: once; v_call: TRBV30
cdr3_aa: CASSWRPSNYGYTF; cdr3_nt: TGTGCCAGCAGTTGGAGGCCGTCTAACTATGGCTACACCTTC; cdr3_length: 14; d_call: NA; j_call: TRBJ1-2; clone_size: NA; v_call: TRBV28
cdr3_aa: CASSQDPGQNYNEQFF; cdr3_nt: TGTGCCAGCAGCCAAGATCCAGGGCAGAACTACAATGAGCAGTTCTTC; cdr3_length: 16; d_call: NA; j_call: TRBJ2-1; clone_size: NA; v_call: TRBV4-2
cdr3_aa: CASRKLQGGWNSPLHF; cdr3_nt: TGTGCCAGCAGGAAACTCCAGGGGGGTTGGAATTCACCCCTCCACTTT; cdr3_length: 16; d_call: TRBD1; j_call: TRBJ1-6; clone_size: NA; v_call: TRBV6-6
cdr3_aa: CASSPAGGRGTGELFF; cdr3_nt: TGTGCCAGCAGCCCAGCGGGAGGGCGAGGAACCGGGGAGCTGTTTTTT; cdr3_length: 16; d_call: TRBD2; j_call: TRBJ2-2; clone_size: NA; v_call: TRBV28
cdr3_aa: CASSPPGPGANYGYTF; cdr3_nt: TGTGCCAGCAGCCCCCCCGGACCGGGAGCTAACTATGGCTACACCTTC; cdr3_length: 16; d_call: NA; j_call: TRBJ1-2; clone_size: NA; v_call: TRBV13
cdr3_aa: CASSSGQGSGKLFF; cdr3_nt: TGTGCCAGCAGTTCCGGACAGGGGTCGGGAAAACTGTTTTTT; cdr3_length: 14; d_call: TRBD1; j_call: TRBJ1-4; clone_size: NA; v_call: TRBV27
cdr3_aa: CASSVLSGREETQYF; cdr3_nt: TGTGCCAGCAGCGTTCTTAGCGGGAGAGAGGAGACCCAGTACTTC; cdr3_length: 15; d_call: TRBD2; j_call: TRBJ2-5; clone_size: NA; v_call: TRBV9
cdr3_aa: CATSRDRSNEKLFF; cdr3_nt: TGTGCCACCAGCAGAGATAGGAGTAATGAAAAACTGTTTTTT; cdr3_length: 14; d_call: NA; j_call: TRBJ1-4; clone_size: NA; v_call: TRBV15
cdr3_aa: CASIPTGISGNTIYF; cdr3_nt: TGTGCCAGCATCCCAACAGGGATCTCTGGAAACACCATATATTTT; cdr3_length: 15; d_call: NA; j_call: TRBJ1-3; clone_size: NA; v_call: TRBV6-5
cdr3_aa: CASSLSELSIYEQYF; cdr3_nt: TGTGCCAGCAGCTTGTCCGAACTATCTATCTACGAGCAGTACTTC; cdr3_length: 15; d_call: NA; j_call: TRBJ2-7; clone_size: NA; v_call: TRBV7-7
cdr3_aa: CASSAQLGLAGGQETQYF; cdr3_nt: TGTGCCAGCAGTGCCCAGCTGGGACTAGCGGGCGGGCAAGAGACCCAGTACTTC; cdr3_length: 18; d_call: TRBD2; j_call: TRBJ2-5; clone_size: NA; v_call: TRBV6-1
cdr3_aa: CASSPWTGGGTEAFF; cdr3_nt: TGTGCCAGCTCACCGTGGACAGGGGGGGGCACTGAAGCTTTCTTT; cdr3_length: 15; d_call: TRBD1; j_call: TRBJ1-1; clone_size: NA; v_call: TRBV18
cdr3_aa: CASSFLGGGQQPQHF; cdr3_nt: TGTGCCAGCAGTTTTTTAGGGGGGGGCCAACAGCCCCAGCATTTT; cdr3_length: 15; d_call: NA; j_call: TRBJ1-5; clone_size: NA; v_call: TRBV28
cdr3_aa: CASSNLQGLDEAFF; cdr3_nt: TGCGCCAGCAGCAACCTACAGGGCTTAGATGAAGCTTTCTTT; cdr3_length: 14; d_call: NA; j_call: TRBJ1-1; clone_size: NA; v_call: TRBV5-1
cdr3_aa: CASSFNGATYGYTF; cdr3_nt: TGTGCCAGCAGTTTTAACGGAGCCACGTATGGCTACACCTTC; cdr3_length: 14; d_call: NA; j_call: TRBJ1-2; clone_size: few; v_call: TRBV28
cdr3_aa: CASSLDTNYGYTF; cdr3_nt: TGCGCCAGCAGCTTGGATACTAACTATGGCTACACCTTC; cdr3_length: 13; d_call: NA; j_call: TRBJ1-2; clone_size: NA; v_call: TRBV5-1
cdr3_aa: CASSKTGQPQHF; cdr3_nt: TGTGCCAGCAGCAAAACAGGCCAGCCCCAGCATTTT; cdr3_length: 12; d_call: NA; j_call: TRBJ1-5; clone_size: NA; v_call: TRBV7-2
cdr3_aa: CASSPPLRWNEKLFF; cdr3_nt: TGTGCCAGCAGTCCTCCTCTGAGGTGGAATGAAAAACTGTTTTTT; cdr3_length: 15; d_call: NA; j_call: TRBJ1-4; clone_size: NA; v_call: TRBV27
cdr3_aa: CASSPREHQETQYF; cdr3_nt: TGTGCCAGCTCACCACGGGAGCACCAAGAGACCCAGTACTTC; cdr3_length: 14; d_call: NA; j_call: TRBJ2-5; clone_size: NA; v_call: TRBV18
cdr3_aa: CASSVEGGPYNEQFF; cdr3_nt: TGTGCCAGCAGCGTAGAGGGAGGGCCTTACAATGAGCAGTTCTTC; cdr3_length: 15; d_call: TRBD2; j_call: TRBJ2-1; clone_size: NA; v_call: TRBV9
cdr3_aa: CASSFSTGTSGLGELFF; cdr3_nt: TGTGCCAGCAGTTTTTCAACCGGGACTAGCGGACTCGGGGAGCTGTTTTTT; cdr3_length: 17; d_call: TRBD2; j_call: TRBJ2-2; clone_size: NA; v_call: TRBV28
cdr3_aa: CASSHRQNTDTQYF; cdr3_nt: TGCGCCAGCAGCCACCGACAGAACACAGATACGCAGTATTTT; cdr3_length: 14; d_call: NA; j_call: TRBJ2-3; clone_size: NA; v_call: TRBV5-1
cdr3_aa: CASSLSGGLYEQYF; cdr3_nt: TGTGCCAGCAGTCTTAGCGGGGGACTCTACGAGCAGTACTTC; cdr3_length: 14; d_call: TRBD2; j_call: TRBJ2-7; clone_size: NA; v_call: TRBV28
cdr3_aa: CASSQSVGYPYEQYF; cdr3_nt: TGCGCCAGCAGCCAAAGCGTCGGTTATCCCTACGAGCAGTACTTC; cdr3_length: 15; d_call: NA; j_call: TRBJ2-7; clone_size: NA; v_call: TRBV4-3